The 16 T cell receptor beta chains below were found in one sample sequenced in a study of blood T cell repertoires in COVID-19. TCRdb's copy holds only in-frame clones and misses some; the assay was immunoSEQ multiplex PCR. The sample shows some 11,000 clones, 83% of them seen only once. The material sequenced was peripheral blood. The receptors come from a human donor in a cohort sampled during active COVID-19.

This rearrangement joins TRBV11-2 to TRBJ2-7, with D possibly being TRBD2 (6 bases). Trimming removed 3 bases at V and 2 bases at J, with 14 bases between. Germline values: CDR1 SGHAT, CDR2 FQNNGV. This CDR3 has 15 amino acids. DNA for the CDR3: TGTGCCAGCAGCTTTTCGGCACCGGGGGCCTACGAGCAGTACTTC. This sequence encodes CASSFSAPGAYEQYF.

CDR3 sequence reads: CASTELKRAYYEQYF. In DNA, the CDR3 is TGTGCCAGCACCGAGTTGAAGAGGGCCTACTACGAGCAGTACTTC. The chain links TRBV2 to TRBJ2-7; D perhaps matches TRBD2 (5 bases). The V end was cut by 7 bases, the J end by 3 bases, with 19 bases between. The CDR3 has 15 amino acids. Germline V CDR1 and CDR2: SNHLY, FYNNEI.

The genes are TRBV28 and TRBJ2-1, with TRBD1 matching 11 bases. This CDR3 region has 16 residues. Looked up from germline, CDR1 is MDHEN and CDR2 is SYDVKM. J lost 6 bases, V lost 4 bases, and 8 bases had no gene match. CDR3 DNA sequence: TGTGCCAGCAGTTCCTTCGGACAGGGGGCGCTCAATGAGCAGTTCTTC. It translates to CASSSFGQGALNEQFF.

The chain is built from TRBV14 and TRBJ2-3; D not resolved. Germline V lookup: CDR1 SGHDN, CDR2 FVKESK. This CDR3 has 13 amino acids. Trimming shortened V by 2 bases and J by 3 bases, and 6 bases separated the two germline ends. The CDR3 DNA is TGTGCCAGCAGCCAATATAATACAGATACGCAGTATTTT. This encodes CASSQYNTDTQYF.

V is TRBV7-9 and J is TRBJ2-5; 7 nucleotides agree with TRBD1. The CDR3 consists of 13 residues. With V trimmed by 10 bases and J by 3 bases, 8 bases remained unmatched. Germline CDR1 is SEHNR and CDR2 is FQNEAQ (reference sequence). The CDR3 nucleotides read TGTGCCACCCGGCCAGGGGGAAAAGAGACCCAGTACTTC. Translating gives CATRPGGKETQYF.

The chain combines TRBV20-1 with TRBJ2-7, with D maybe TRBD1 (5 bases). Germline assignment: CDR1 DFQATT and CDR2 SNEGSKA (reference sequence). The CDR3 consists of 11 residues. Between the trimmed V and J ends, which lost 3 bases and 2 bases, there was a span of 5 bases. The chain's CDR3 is CSARDTYEQYF. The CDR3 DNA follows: TGCAGTGCTAGGGACACCTACGAGCAGTACTTC.

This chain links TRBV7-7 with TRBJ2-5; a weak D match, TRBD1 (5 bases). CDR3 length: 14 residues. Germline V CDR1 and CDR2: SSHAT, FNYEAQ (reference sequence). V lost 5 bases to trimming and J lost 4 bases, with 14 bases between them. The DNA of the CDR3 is TGTGCCAGCAGCCGCCAGCCAGGGCTAGAGACCCAGTACTTC. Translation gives CASSRQPGLETQYF.

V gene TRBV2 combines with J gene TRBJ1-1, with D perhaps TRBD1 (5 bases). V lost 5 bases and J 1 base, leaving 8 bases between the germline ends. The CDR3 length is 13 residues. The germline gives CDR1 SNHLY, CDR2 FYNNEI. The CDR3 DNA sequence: TGTGCCAGCAGTTCCGGACAGAACACTGAAGCTTTCTTT. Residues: CASSSGQNTEAFF.

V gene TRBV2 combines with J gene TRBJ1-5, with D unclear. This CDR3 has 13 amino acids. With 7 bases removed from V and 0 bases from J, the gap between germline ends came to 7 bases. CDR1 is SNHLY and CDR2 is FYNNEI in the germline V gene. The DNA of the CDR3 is TGTGCCAGCAAGGAGTATAGCAATCAGCCCCAGCATTTT. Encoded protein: CASKEYSNQPQHF.

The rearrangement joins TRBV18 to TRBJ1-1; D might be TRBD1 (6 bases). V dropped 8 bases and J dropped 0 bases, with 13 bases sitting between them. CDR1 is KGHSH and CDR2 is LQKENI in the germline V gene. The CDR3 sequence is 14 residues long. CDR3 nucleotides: TGTGCCAGCCGGAAACAGGGCGTGAACACTGAAGCTTTCTTT. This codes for CASRKQGVNTEAFF. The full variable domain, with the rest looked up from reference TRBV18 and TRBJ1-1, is NAGVMQNPRHLVRRRGQEARLRCSPMKGHSHVYWYRQLPEEGLKFMVYLQKENIIDESGMPKERFSAEFPKEGPSILRIQQVVRGDSAAYFCASRKQGVNTEAFFGQGTRLTVV.

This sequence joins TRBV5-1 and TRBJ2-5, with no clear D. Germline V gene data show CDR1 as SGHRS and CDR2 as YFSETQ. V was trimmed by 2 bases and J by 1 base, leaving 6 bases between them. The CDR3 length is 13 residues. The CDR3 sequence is CASSLFVQETQYF. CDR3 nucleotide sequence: TGCGCCAGCAGCTTATTCGTCCAAGAGACCCAGTACTTC.

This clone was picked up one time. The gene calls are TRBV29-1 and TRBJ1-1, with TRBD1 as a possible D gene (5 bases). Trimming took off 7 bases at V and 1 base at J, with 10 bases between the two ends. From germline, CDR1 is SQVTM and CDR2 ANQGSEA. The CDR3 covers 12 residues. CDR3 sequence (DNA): TGCAGCGGAGGACACTCGAACACTGAAGCTTTCTTT. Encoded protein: CSGGHSNTEAFF.

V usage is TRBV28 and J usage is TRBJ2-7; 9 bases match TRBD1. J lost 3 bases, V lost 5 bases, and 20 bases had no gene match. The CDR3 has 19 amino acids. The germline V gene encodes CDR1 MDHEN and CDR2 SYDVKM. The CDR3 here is CASSPNLDRGLYDLYEQYF. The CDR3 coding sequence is TGTGCCAGCAGTCCTAACCTGGACAGGGGACTTTACGACCTCTACGAGCAGTACTTC.

CDR3 coding DNA: TGTGCCATCAGTGACAGCGAATACTACGAGCAGTACTTC. Translating it yields CAISDSEYYEQYF. The gene calls are TRBV10-3 and TRBJ2-7; the D is unclear. V shed 3 bases and J shed 3 bases, with 9 bases lying between them. Per the germline V gene, CDR1 is ENHRY and CDR2 is SYGVKD. The CDR3 consists of 13 residues.

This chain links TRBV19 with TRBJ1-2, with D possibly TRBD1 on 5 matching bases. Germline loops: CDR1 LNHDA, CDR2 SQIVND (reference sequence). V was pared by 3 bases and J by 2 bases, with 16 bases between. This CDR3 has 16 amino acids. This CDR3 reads CASSIFLGAGNYGYTF. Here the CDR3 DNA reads TGTGCCAGTAGTATTTTTCTAGGGGCAGGAAACTATGGCTACACCTTC.

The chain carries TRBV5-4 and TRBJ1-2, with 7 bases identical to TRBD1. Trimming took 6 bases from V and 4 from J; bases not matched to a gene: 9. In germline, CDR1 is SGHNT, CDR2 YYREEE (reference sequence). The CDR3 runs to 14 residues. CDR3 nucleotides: TGTGCCAGCACCGTATTAGGGGGCGGCTATGGCTACACCTTC. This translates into CASTVLGGGYGYTF.